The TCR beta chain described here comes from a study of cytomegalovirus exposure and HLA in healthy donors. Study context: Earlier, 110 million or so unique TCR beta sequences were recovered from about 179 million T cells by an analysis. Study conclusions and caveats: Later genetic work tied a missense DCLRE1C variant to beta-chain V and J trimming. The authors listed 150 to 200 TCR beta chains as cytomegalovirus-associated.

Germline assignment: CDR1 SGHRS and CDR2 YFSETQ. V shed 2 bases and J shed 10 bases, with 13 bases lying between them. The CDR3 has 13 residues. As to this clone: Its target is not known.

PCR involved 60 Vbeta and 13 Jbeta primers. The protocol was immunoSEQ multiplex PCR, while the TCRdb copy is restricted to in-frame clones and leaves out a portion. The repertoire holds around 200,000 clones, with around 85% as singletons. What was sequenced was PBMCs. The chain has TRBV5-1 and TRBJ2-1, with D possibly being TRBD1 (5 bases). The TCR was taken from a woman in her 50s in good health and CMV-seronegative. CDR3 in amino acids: CASSFAGLAEQFF. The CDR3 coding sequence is TGCGCCAGCAGCTTTGCAGGGTTGGCGGAGCAGTTCTTC.